A single sample is the source of the 18 T cell receptor beta chains below, sequenced in a study of T cells in Graves' hyperthyroidism and ophthalmopathy. Researchers amplified the TCR beta CDR3 regions from RNA transcripts. First-round RT-PCR targeting the TCR CDR3 was performed with the HTBI primer set. Each CDR3 protein is one row after TCRdb ran MiXCR on the multiplex PCR reads. The sample holds approximately 370,000 distinct CDR3 sequences; roughly a sixth are singletons and the top ten take 34%. Sequences were obtained from blood. These receptors were taken from a woman under 40 with Graves' hyperthyroidism that later progressed to Graves' ophthalmopathy.

The J gene is TRBJ2-3, the V gene TRBV6-1; the D is unclear. This CDR3 spans 16 amino acids. The V end lost 2 bases, the J end lost 3 bases, and 15 bases lay between the germline ends. The germline V gene has CDR1 MNHNS and CDR2 SASEGT. In DNA, the CDR3 is TGTGCCAGCAGTGAACAGACCGGCGCGGCAACAGATACGCAGTATTTT. The encoded protein is CASSEQTGAATDTQYF.

This clonotype was detected ten times or more. V and J are TRBV12-3 or TRBV12-4 and TRBJ2-1, with TRBD2 identical over 7 bases. The V segment lost 1 base and the J segment 2 bases; nucleotides outside the gene matches: 5. CDR3 length: 16 amino acids. This chain's CDR3 is CASSLGQRGAYNEQFF. CDR3 bases: TGTGCCAGCAGTTTAGGGCAGCGGGGTGCCTACAATGAGCAGTTCTTC.

There are many counts of this clonotype. V gene TRBV28 combines with J gene TRBJ2-3; TRBD1 aligns across 10 bases. CDR1 and CDR2 from the germline V gene are MDHEN and SYDVKM. J was trimmed by 3 bases and V by 5 bases; bases with no gene match: 8. This CDR3 comprises 16 residues. The chain's CDR3 is CASSAVPGQGTDTQYF. For the CDR3, the DNA is TGTGCCAGCAGTGCTGTGCCGGGACAGGGGACAGATACGCAGTATTTT.

This clonotype was counted between two and nine times. Since a much larger clone is just one base distant, this may be a read error. V usage is TRBV27 and J usage is TRBJ1-1; no definite D call. Between the trimmed V and J ends, which lost 2 bases and 1 base, there was a span of 8 bases. CDR3 length: 14 residues. CDR1 and CDR2 from the germline V gene are MNHEY and SMNVEV (reference sequence). The CDR3 nucleotides read TGTGCCAGCAGTTTACCAACCCCGAACACTGAAGCTTTCTTT. Translated, it gives CASSLPTPNTEAFF.

This rearrangement joins TRBV11-2 to TRBJ2-2; 10 bases fit TRBD2. CDR3 length: 18 residues. Germline V gene sequence: CDR1 SGHAT, CDR2 FQNNGV. The V gene end was trimmed by 5 bases and the J gene end by 5 bases; junction bases not matched to a gene: 14. As DNA, the CDR3 is TGTGCCAGCAGCACACGAGCCAGCGGGAGGGTGCTTACCGGGGAGCTGTTTTTT. Translated, it gives CASSTRASGRVLTGELFF.

The chain couples TRBV2 to TRBJ1-2; a weak D match, TRBD1 (5 bases). This CDR3 is built from 13 residues. Trimming pared 6 bases from V and 4 bases from J, leaving 12 bases between. CDR1 and CDR2 (germline): SNHLY, FYNNEI. CDR3 nucleotides: TGTGCCAGCAGGACATTGACAGCCTATGGCTACACCTTC. As protein: CASRTLTAYGYTF.

This sequence joins TRBV19 and TRBJ2-3, with D maybe TRBD2 (6 bases). The CDR3 length is 16 residues. Germline assignment: CDR1 LNHDA and CDR2 SQIVND (reference sequence). Trimming took 5 bases from V and 5 from J, leaving 20 bases between them. This CDR3 is CASSLGGRSWGDTQYF. The CDR3 DNA is TGTGCCAGTAGTTTGGGAGGACGCTCCTGGGGAGATACGCAGTATTTT.

This clonotype was observed many times. The J gene is TRBJ2-5, the V gene TRBV27; 7 bases map to TRBD1. V shed 3 bases and J 0 bases; nucleotides not matched to a gene: 4. The CDR3 spans 15 residues. Germline assignment: CDR1 MNHEY and CDR2 SMNVEV (reference sequence). This CDR3 reads CASSLTQGDQETQYF. The CDR3 DNA follows: TGTGCCAGCAGTTTGACCCAGGGGGACCAAGAGACCCAGTACTTC.

This chain joins TRBV19 and TRBJ2-3; 9 positions match TRBD1. In germline, CDR1 is LNHDA, CDR2 SQIVND (reference sequence). The CDR3 runs 15 residues. J was trimmed by 4 bases and V by 6 bases; bases with no gene match: 8. The CDR3 protein is CASSRRDRVADTQYF. CDR3 coding DNA: TGTGCCAGTAGCCGGAGGGACAGGGTGGCAGATACGCAGTATTTT.

J is TRBJ1-5 and V is TRBV19; D is uncertain. Germline CDR1 reads LNHDA; CDR2 reads SQIVND (reference sequence). V lost 7 bases to trimming and J lost 3 bases, with 13 bases between them. The CDR3 spans 14 residues. DNA for the CDR3: TGTGCCAGTACCTCCGGCGGCACCAATCAGCCCCAGCATTTT. It yields the protein CASTSGGTNQPQHF.

The chain employs TRBV7-9 and TRBJ2-5; D may be TRBD1 or TRBD2 (6 bases each). The CDR3 covers 15 residues. V was pared by 5 bases and J by 4 bases, with 17 bases between. From germline, CDR1 is SEHNR and CDR2 FQNEAQ (reference sequence). The CDR3 DNA follows: TGTGCCAGCAGCCGACTAGGGCAGGGGCTAGAGACCCAGTACTTC. This encodes CASSRLGQGLETQYF.

This clonotype was counted at least ten times. The gene calls are TRBV18 and TRBJ1-1; possible D gene TRBD1, 5 bases. The CDR3 has 14 amino acids. CDR1 and CDR2 from the germline V gene are KGHSH and LQKENI. V lost 3 bases and J 0 bases, leaving 8 bases between the germline ends. CDR3 DNA sequence: TGTGCCAGCTCACCGGGACCTCTGAACACTGAAGCTTTCTTT. It specifies CASSPGPLNTEAFF.

Ten or more counts support this clonotype. This chain links TRBV29-1 with TRBJ2-1; D gene unclear. The germline V and J ends were trimmed by 1 base and 0 bases, with 4 bases remaining between them. Germline V gene data show CDR1 as SQVTM and CDR2 as ANQGSEA. The CDR3 is made up of 13 amino acids. The CDR3 spells CSVEGYSYNEQFF. For the CDR3, the DNA is TGCAGCGTTGAAGGCTACTCCTACAATGAGCAGTTCTTC.

This clonotype occurred a few times. The chain carries TRBV25-1 and TRBJ2-5; 7 bases agree with TRBD2. Germline V gene sequence: CDR1 MGHDK, CDR2 SYGVNS. The CDR3 contains 13 residues. Unmatched junction bases numbered 5, after V lost 3 bases and J lost 7 bases. CDR3 sequence (DNA): TGTGCCAGCAGTGAGAAACGCGGGGGGACCCAGTACTTC. This codes for CASSEKRGGTQYF.

The rearrangement uses TRBV20-1 and TRBJ2-7; 11 nucleotides line up with TRBD1. The CDR3 loop spans 16 amino acids. Germline V CDR1 and CDR2: DFQATT, SNEGSKA (reference sequence). V dropped 4 bases and J dropped 1; count of bases not matched to a gene: 9. The chain's CDR3 is CSANTFGTGGSYEQYF. The CDR3 region has the DNA TGCAGTGCTAACACCTTTGGGACAGGGGGTTCCTACGAGCAGTACTTC.

This clonotype was detected ten times or more. The chain links TRBV4-1 to TRBJ2-7; 9 bases map to TRBD2. Trimming at V came to 1 base and at J to 5 bases, leaving 12 bases not matched to a gene. There are 17 residues in the CDR3. Germline CDR1 reads MGHRA; CDR2 reads YSYEKL. CDR3 bases: TGCGCCAGCAGCCAAGGCCAGGGTAGCGGGAGTGTGGACGAGCAGTACTTC. This sequence encodes CASSQGQGSGSVDEQYF.

This clonotype was counted ten times or more. CDR3 bases: TGTGCTAGTGGCTGGGAATCCGGGGAGCTGTTTTTT. As protein: CASGWESGELFF. The chain has TRBV12-5 and TRBJ2-2; unclear D gene. Germline-derived CDR1 and CDR2 are LGHNT and FRNRAP. V lost 6 bases to trimming and J lost 6 bases, with 8 bases between them. The CDR3 has 12 residues. Together with reference TRBV12-5 and TRBJ2-2, the CDR3 gives the full variable domain: DARVTQTPRHKVTEMGQEVTMRCQPILGHNTVFWYRQTMMQGLELLAYFRNRAPLDDSGMPKDRFSAEMPDATLATLKIQPSEPRDSAVYFCASGWESGELFFGEGSRLTVL.

The table lists this clonotype with a few counts. The chain uses TRBV5-6 and TRBJ1-2, with D possibly TRBD1 on 5 matching bases. The V and J ends lost 0 bases and 3 bases respectively, with 9 bases between them. The CDR3 is 14 residues long. Germline lookup yields CDR1 SGHDT and CDR2 YYEEEE. CDR3 residues: CASSLVTVYYGYTF. CDR3 DNA: TGTGCCAGCAGCTTGGTGACAGTGTACTATGGCTACACCTTC.